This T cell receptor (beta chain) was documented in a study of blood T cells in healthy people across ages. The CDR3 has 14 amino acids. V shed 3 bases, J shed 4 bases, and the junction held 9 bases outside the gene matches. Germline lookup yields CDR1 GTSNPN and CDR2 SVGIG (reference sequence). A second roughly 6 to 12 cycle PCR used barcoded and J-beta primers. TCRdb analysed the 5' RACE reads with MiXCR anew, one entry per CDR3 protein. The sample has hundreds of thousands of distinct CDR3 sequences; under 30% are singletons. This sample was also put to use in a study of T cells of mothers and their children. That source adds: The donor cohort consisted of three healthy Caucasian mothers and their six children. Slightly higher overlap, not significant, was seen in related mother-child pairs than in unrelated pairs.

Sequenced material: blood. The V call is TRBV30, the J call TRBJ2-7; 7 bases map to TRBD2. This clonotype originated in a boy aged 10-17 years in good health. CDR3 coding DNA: TGTGCCTGGAGCCCCGGGGGGACCTCTTACGAGCAGTACTTC. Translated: CAWSPGGTSYEQYF. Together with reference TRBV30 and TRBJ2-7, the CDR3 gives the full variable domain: SQTIHQWPATLVQPVGSPLSLECTVEGTSNPNLYWYRQAAGRGLQLLFYSVGIGQISSEVPQNLSASRPQDRQFILSSKKLLLSDSGFYLCAWSPGGTSYEQYFGPGTRLTVT.